This TCR beta chain was identified during a study of cytotoxic CD8 clonotypes in ibrutinib-treated CLL. As for the study in general: Sequenced samples delivered averages of 270,000 or so productive templates and 75,000 to 95,000 productive rearrangements. Whole-study findings and limits: Clonality went higher at ibrutinib response and then dropped back toward baseline at progression.

Germline V gene data show CDR1 as GTSNPN and CDR2 as SVGIG (reference sequence). The trim removed 2 bases at V and 11 bases at J, leaving 10 bases unmatched. The CDR3 sequence is 14 residues long. This clone was recorded a few times. Its target is not known. Target depth was 1 in 200,000 to 1 in 1 million T cells, about 10x per clonotype. Only in-frame clones appear in the TCRdb table, and some are missing; sequencing was by immunoSEQ multiplex PCR. The table includes about 140,000 clones, about 80% detected once. The sequencing here drew on PBMCs, taken after 12 months of ibrutinib treatment. V usage is TRBV30 and J usage is TRBJ1-4; 8 nucleotides match TRBD1. The TCR sequence derives from a human donor with chronic lymphocytic leukemia. CDR3: CAWSQTGVVLKLFF. In DNA form, the CDR3 reads TGTGCCTGGAGTCAGACAGGGGTGGTTCTCAAACTGTTTTTT.